The rows below give T cell receptor beta chains drawn from one sample of a study of Ad26.COV2.S vaccination and SARS-CoV-2 variants. The repertoire was sequenced with immunoSEQ multiplex PCR; TCRdb's copy has only in-frame clones and lacks some. The sample includes 300,000 to 350,000 clones, about 88% seen only once; the top ten take around 5.8%. Material: peripheral blood, obtained in a trial of Ad26.COV2.S vaccine versus placebo. The receptors were gathered from a person between 18 and 59 years old who received the Ad26.COV2.S COVID-19 vaccine or a placebo. The CDR3 runs from the conserved cysteine through the conserved F or W. The D gene is left open where the match is weak. Expanded clones get a size class; other rows say once, few or many, or leave the size out.

.	.	TRBV14	TRBJ2-2	CASSQWSTLGELFF	TGTGCCAGCAGCCAATGGAGCACGCTGGGGGAGCTGTTTTTT
.	.	TRBV9	TRBJ2-6	CASRGAGWTSGANVLTF	TGTGCCAGCAGGGGGGCAGGTTGGACCTCGGGGGCCAACGTCCTGACTTTC
.	.	TRBV25-1	TRBJ1-1	CASSELWGDEAFF	TGTGCCAGCAGTGAATTATGGGGCGATGAAGCTTTCTTT
.	.	TRBV15	TRBJ1-5	CATSRPYQPQHF	TGTGCCACCAGCAGACCCTATCAGCCCCAGCATTTT
TRBD2	.	TRBV7-9	TRBJ2-2	CASSRMSGRASSGELFF	TGTGCCAGCAGCCGAATGAGCGGGAGGGCCTCGAGCGGGGAGCTGTTTTTT
.	few	TRBV7-3	TRBJ1-3	CASSPTLGSGNTIYF	TGTGCCAGCAGCCCAACCTTAGGCTCTGGAAACACCATATATTTT
.	.	TRBV2	TRBJ2-7	CASSDRTSGGLQYF	TGTGCCAGCAGTGATAGGACAAGTGGCGGCTTGCAGTACTTC
.	.	TRBV20-1	TRBJ2-3	CSAPVNTQYF	TGCAGTGCCCCCGTAAATACGCAGTATTTT
TRBD1	many	TRBV6-4	TRBJ2-2	CASSDSTGGAGELFF	TGTGCCAGCAGTGACTCGACAGGGGGCGCCGGGGAGCTGTTTTTT
TRBD1	.	TRBV5-1	TRBJ1-4	CASSPGFIGTARREKLFF	TGCGCCAGCAGCCCCGGGTTCATAGGGACAGCGAGACGAGAAAAACTGTTTTTT
.	.	TRBV7-6	TRBJ1-1	CASSLVWGAGTEAFF	TGTGCCAGCAGCTTAGTATGGGGGGCGGGCACTGAAGCTTTCTTT
.	.	TRBV7-2	TRBJ1-1	CASSLARFKGSEAFF	TGTGCCAGCAGCTTAGCACGGTTCAAAGGGTCTGAAGCTTTCTTT
.	.	TRBV19	TRBJ1-2	CASSTTNRASNYGYTF	TGTGCCAGTAGTACTACCAACAGGGCCTCTAACTATGGCTACACCTTC
.	.	TRBV12-2	TRBJ2-4	CASRLDPKGEAKNIQYF	TGTGCAAGTCGCTTAGACCCTAAGGGAGAAGCCAAAAACATTCAGTACTTC
.	once	TRBV30	TRBJ2-7	CAWSVENYEQYF	TGTGCCTGGAGTGTAGAAAACTACGAGCAGTACTTC
.	.	TRBV7-9	TRBJ2-7	CASSFRAVNEQYF	TGTGCCAGCAGCTTTAGGGCCGTCAACGAGCAGTACTTC
.	.	TRBV19	TRBJ2-7	CASSSSRGHKYEQYF	TGTGCCAGTAGTTCAAGCCGGGGTCATAAGTACGAGCAGTACTTC
TRBD1	.	TRBV7-8	TRBJ1-5	CASSLLGQGAASNQPQHF	TGTGCCAGCAGCTTATTAGGACAGGGGGCGGCAAGCAATCAGCCCCAGCATTTT
TRBD1	.	TRBV28	TRBJ1-1	CASSPTPGRGIILAFF	TGTGCCAGCAGTCCCACTCCAGGCAGGGGGATTATTCTGGCTTTCTTT
.	.	TRBV9	TRBJ2-3	CASSVGRGASAIDTQYF	TGTGCCAGCAGCGTAGGTCGTGGGGCTAGCGCTATAGATACGCAGTATTTT
TRBD1	.	TRBV15	TRBJ1-1	CATWDPDRANTEAFF	TGTGCCACCTGGGATCCAGACAGGGCGAACACTGAAGCTTTCTTT
.	.	TRBV19	TRBJ1-5	CASSPQGRTQPQHF	TGTGCCAGTAGTCCACAGGGTCGTACTCAGCCCCAGCATTTT
.	.	TRBV6-2/TRBV6-3	TRBJ2-3	CASSRPITDTQYF	TGTGCCAGCAGTCGTCCTATCACAGATACGCAGTATTTT
TRBD1	once	TRBV25-1	TRBJ1-6	CASSEDGTVWGSGSLHF	TGTGCCAGCAGTGAAGACGGGACAGTGTGGGGCAGCGGTTCCCTCCACTTT
.	.	TRBV30	TRBJ1-2	CAWSVTGAGGYTF	TGTGCCTGGAGTGTAACGGGGGCAGGGGGCTACACCTTC
.	.	TRBV21-1	TRBJ1-6	CASSKVNRISSYNSPLHF	TGTGCCAGCAGCAAAGTTAACAGAATAAGCTCCTATAATTCACCCCTCCACTTT
.	few	TRBV6-2/TRBV6-3	TRBJ1-1	CASSYSVWATEAFF	TGTGCCAGCAGTTACTCGGTATGGGCGACTGAAGCTTTCTTT
.	.	TRBV19	TRBJ2-7	CASTQTGLTYEQYF	TGTGCCAGTACCCAAACAGGGTTGACTTACGAGCAGTACTTC
TRBD2	.	TRBV3-1/TRBV3-2	TRBJ2-3	CASSQSTSGGSDTQYF	TGTGCCAGCAGCCAATCGACTAGCGGGGGCTCAGATACGCAGTATTTT
.	.	TRBV7-6	TRBJ2-5	CASSLIRMAGNLETQYF	TGTGCCAGCAGCTTAATTCGAATGGCAGGGAATTTGGAGACCCAGTACTTC
.	.	TRBV5-1	TRBJ1-1	CASSRDTRNTEAFF	TGCGCCAGCAGCCGGGACACCCGGAACACTGAAGCTTTCTTT
.	.	TRBV27	TRBJ1-1	CASSFGGNTEAFF	TGTGCCAGCAGTTTTGGGGGGAACACTGAAGCTTTCTTT
TRBD1	.	TRBV11-2	TRBJ1-2	CASRQGDYGYTF	TGTGCCAGCCGACAGGGTGACTATGGCTACACCTTC
.	.	TRBV18	TRBJ2-7	CASSPNGRANYEQYF	TGTGCCAGCTCACCCAATGGCAGGGCAAACTACGAGCAGTACTTC
TRBD1	.	TRBV25-1	TRBJ1-4	CASSNQGARGYEKLFF	TGTGCCAGCAGTAATCAGGGGGCGAGGGGTTATGAAAAACTGTTTTTT
.	.	TRBV6-2/TRBV6-3	TRBJ1-2	CASSYIISNYGYTF	TGTGCCAGCAGTTACATTATCAGTAACTATGGCTACACCTTC
TRBD2	.	TRBV7-9	TRBJ2-3	CASSFSGGKGDTQYF	TGTGCCAGCAGCTTTAGCGGGGGGAAGGGAGATACGCAGTATTTT
TRBD1	.	TRBV7-2	TRBJ1-2	CASSWRGQGGYTF	TGTGCCAGCAGCTGGAGGGGACAGGGTGGCTACACCTTC
TRBD2	.	TRBV19	TRBJ2-1	CASSTTSGRSQGFF	TGTGCCAGTAGTACGACTAGCGGGAGGTCTCAGGGGTTCTTC
.	.	TRBV18	TRBJ1-1	CASSPAGSGTRKDTEAFF	TGTGCCAGCTCACCAGCAGGTTCCGGGACAAGGAAGGACACTGAAGCTTTCTTT
TRBD2	.	TRBV7-8	TRBJ2-1	CASSPRAGYEQFF	TGTGCCAGCAGCCCAAGAGCGGGATATGAGCAGTTCTTC
.	.	TRBV5-1	TRBJ2-6	CASSSDGYGGTAGANVLTF	TGCGCCAGCAGCTCGGACGGATATGGGGGCACAGCTGGGGCCAACGTCCTGACTTTC
.	.	TRBV19	TRBJ1-1	CASMVTVNTEAFF	TGTGCCAGTATGGTTACGGTGAACACTGAAGCTTTCTTT
.	.	TRBV5-1	TRBJ2-4	CASSLAGDFGNIQYF	TGCGCCAGCAGCTTGGCAGGGGATTTCGGAAACATTCAGTACTTC
.	once	TRBV21-1	TRBJ2-4	CASRILGAKNIQYF	TGTGCCAGCCGTATACTCGGGGCCAAAAACATTCAGTACTTC
TRBD1	.	TRBV6-5	TRBJ1-5	CASSSLGRGQVQPQHF	TGTGCCAGCAGTTCATTGGGGAGGGGACAGGTTCAGCCCCAGCATTTT
.	.	TRBV7-9	TRBJ1-2	CASRGRGDGYTF	TGTGCCAGCCGGGGCCGGGGAGATGGCTACACCTTC
TRBD1	.	TRBV11-2	TRBJ1-4	CASSLAAGGTNEKLFF	TGTGCCAGCAGCTTAGCAGCAGGGGGCACTAATGAAAAACTGTTTTTT
.	once	TRBV11-2	TRBJ1-6	CASSFNPGSGDSPLHF	TGTGCCAGCAGCTTTAACCCAGGGAGTGGAGATTCACCCCTCCACTTT
.	.	TRBV29-1	TRBJ2-1	CSVEEGADEQFF	TGCAGCGTTGAAGAAGGAGCAGATGAGCAGTTCTTC
.	.	TRBV7-9	TRBJ1-2	CASSGSNYGYTF	TGTGCCAGCAGCGGAAGTAACTATGGCTACACCTTC
TRBD1	.	TRBV10-3	TRBJ2-5	CAISGGQPHETQYF	TGTGCCATCAGTGGGGGACAGCCTCATGAGACCCAGTACTTC
.	.	TRBV5-1	TRBJ2-3	CASSFPPGHLSTDTQYF	TGCGCCAGCAGCTTTCCTCCGGGACACCTTAGCACAGATACGCAGTATTTT
.	.	TRBV18	TRBJ2-5	CASSRSWRSQETQYF	TGTGCCAGCTCACGATCATGGAGATCCCAAGAGACCCAGTACTTC
TRBD1	.	TRBV20-1	TRBJ2-1	CSAGTDNEQFF	TGCAGTGCCGGGACAGACAATGAGCAGTTCTTC
.	.	TRBV5-1	TRBJ2-2	CASSLLNRAAGELFF	TGCGCCAGCAGCTTGTTAAACAGGGCGGCCGGGGAGCTGTTTTTT
.	.	TRBV6-2/TRBV6-3	TRBJ1-1	CASSYSTFEWDTEAFF	TGTGCCAGCAGTTACTCGACGTTCGAGTGGGACACTGAAGCTTTCTTT
.	.	TRBV9	TRBJ2-3	CASRREAPTDTQYF	TGTGCCAGCAGGAGAGAGGCTCCCACAGATACGCAGTATTTT
.	.	TRBV28	TRBJ2-3	CASTPTAERADTQYF	TGTGCCAGCACCCCAACCGCCGAGAGGGCAGATACGCAGTATTTT